This T cell receptor beta chain was captured in a study of technical replicates of blood from a handful of donors. Profiling relied on immunoSEQ multiplex PCR, and the TCRdb table lists in-frame clones only, not all of them. The sample holds 50,000 to 60,000 clones, roughly nine tenths seen once. V lost 5 bases, J lost 4 bases, and 11 bases lay in between. The CDR3 consists of 13 residues. Germline values: CDR1 SNHLY, CDR2 FYNNEI. This chain links TRBV2 with TRBJ1-1; tentative D call: TRBD1 (6 bases). This clonotype was sampled from a human donor in good health. Some clones in this sample may be carry-over from other donors' samples. Material for sequencing was PBMCs. The DNA for the CDR3 is TGTGCCAGCAGTCTCGCAGGGGTCACTGAAGCTTTCTTT. Translating it yields CASSLAGVTEAFF. The variable domain in full, completed from reference TRBV2 and TRBJ1-1, reads EPEVTQTPSHQVTQMGQEVILRCVPISNHLYFYWYRQILGQKVEFLVSFYNNEISEKSEIFDDQFSVERPDGSNFTLKIRSTKLEDSAMYFCASSLAGVTEAFFGQGTRLTVV.